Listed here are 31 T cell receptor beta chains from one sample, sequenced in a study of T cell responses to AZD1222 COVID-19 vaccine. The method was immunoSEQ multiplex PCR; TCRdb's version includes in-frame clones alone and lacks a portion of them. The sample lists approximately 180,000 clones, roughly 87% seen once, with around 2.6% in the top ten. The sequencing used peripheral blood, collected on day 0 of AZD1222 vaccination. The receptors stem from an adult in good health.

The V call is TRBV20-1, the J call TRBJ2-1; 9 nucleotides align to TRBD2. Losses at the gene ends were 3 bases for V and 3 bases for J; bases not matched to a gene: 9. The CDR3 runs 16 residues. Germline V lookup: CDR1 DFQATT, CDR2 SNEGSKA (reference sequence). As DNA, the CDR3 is TGCAGTGCTAGTAGGCTTGCTAGCGGGATCTACAATGAGCAGTTCTTC. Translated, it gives CSASRLASGIYNEQFF.

The CDR3 reads CASSLRTGSLPGLAEGSLETQYF. In DNA, the CDR3 is TGTGCCAGCAGCCTTCGGACAGGGTCTCTACCGGGGCTAGCGGAGGGGTCACTGGAGACCCAGTACTTC. The chain links TRBV3-1 (or the pseudogene TRBV3-2) to TRBJ2-5; D is perhaps TRBD1 (8 bases). Trimming removed 4 bases from V and 5 bases from J, with 41 bases in between. The CDR3 extends over 23 amino acids. CDR1 is LGHDT, CDR2 YNNKEL, per germline (reference sequence).

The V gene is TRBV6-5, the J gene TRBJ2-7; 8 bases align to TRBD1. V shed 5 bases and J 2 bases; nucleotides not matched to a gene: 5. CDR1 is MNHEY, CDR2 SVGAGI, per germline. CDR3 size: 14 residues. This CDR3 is CASSPQGVPYEQYF. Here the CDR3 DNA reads TGTGCCAGCAGTCCACAGGGGGTCCCCTACGAGCAGTACTTC.

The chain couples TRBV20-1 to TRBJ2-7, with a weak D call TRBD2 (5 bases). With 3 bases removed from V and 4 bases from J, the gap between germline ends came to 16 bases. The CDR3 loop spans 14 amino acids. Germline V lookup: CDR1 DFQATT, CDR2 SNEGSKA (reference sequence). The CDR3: CSASHRTDFYEQYF. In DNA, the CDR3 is TGCAGTGCTAGTCATAGGACGGACTTTTACGAGCAGTACTTC.

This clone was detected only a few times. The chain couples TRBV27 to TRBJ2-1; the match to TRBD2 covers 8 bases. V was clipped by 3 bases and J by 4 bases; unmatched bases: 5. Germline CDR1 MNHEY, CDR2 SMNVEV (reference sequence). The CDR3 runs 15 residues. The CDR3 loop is CASSFRGGNYNEQFF. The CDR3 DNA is TGTGCCAGCAGTTTTCGGGGGGGGAATTACAATGAGCAGTTCTTC.

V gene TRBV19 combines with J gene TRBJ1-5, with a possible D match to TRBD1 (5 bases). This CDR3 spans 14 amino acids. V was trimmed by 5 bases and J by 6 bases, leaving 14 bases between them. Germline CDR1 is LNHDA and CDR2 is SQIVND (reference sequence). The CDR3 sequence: CASSGTLGGQPQHF. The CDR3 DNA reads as TGTGCCAGTAGTGGGACTCTGGGCGGTCAGCCCCAGCATTTT.

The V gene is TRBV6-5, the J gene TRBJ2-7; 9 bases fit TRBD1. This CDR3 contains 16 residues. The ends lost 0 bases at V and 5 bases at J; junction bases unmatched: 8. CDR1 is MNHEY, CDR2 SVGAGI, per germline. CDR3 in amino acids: CASSYSKQGALHEQYF. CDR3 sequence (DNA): TGTGCCAGCAGTTACTCGAAACAGGGGGCACTCCACGAGCAGTACTTC.

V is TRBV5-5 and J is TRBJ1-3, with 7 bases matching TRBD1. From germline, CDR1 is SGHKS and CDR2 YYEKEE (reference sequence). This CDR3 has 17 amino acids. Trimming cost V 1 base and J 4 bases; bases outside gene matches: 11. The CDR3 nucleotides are TGTGCCAGCAGCTTGCCCATGACAGGGTCCTACGGAAACACCATATATTTT. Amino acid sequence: CASSLPMTGSYGNTIYF.

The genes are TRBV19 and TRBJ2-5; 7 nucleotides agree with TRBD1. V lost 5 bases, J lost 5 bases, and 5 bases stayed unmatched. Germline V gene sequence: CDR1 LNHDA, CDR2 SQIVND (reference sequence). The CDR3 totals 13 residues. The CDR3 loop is CASSSQGEETQYF. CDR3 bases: TGTGCCAGTAGTTCGCAGGGGGAGGAGACCCAGTACTTC. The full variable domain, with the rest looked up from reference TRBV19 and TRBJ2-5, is DGGITQSPKYLFRKEGQNVTLSCEQNLNHDAMYWYRQDPGQGLRLIYYSQIVNDFQKGDIAEGYSVSREKKESFPLTVTSAQKNPTAFYLCASSSQGEETQYFGPGTRLLVL.

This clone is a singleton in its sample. CDR3 sequence reads: CASSLEMWRDSYGYTF. Written as DNA, the CDR3 is TGTGCCAGCAGCTTAGAGATGTGGAGGGACAGCTATGGCTACACCTTC. V gene TRBV7-2 combines with J gene TRBJ1-2; 7 bases match TRBD1. CDR3 length equals 16 residues. Germline trimming cut 1 base from V and 4 bases from J; bases unmatched to any gene: 9. Germline V gives CDR1 SGHTA, CDR2 FQGNSA.

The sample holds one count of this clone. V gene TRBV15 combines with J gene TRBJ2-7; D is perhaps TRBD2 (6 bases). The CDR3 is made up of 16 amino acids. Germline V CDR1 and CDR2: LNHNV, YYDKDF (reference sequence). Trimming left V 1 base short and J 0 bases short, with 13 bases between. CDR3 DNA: TGTGCCACCAGCAGAGGAGGGAGCGGGTACTCCTACGAGCAGTACTTC. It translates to CATSRGGSGYSYEQYF.

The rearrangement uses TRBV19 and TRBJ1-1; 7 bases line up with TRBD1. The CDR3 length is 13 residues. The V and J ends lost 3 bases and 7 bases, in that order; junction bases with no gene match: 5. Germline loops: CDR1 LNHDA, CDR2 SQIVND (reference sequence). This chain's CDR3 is CASSILRGNEAFF. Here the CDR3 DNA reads TGTGCCAGTAGTATCCTCAGGGGGAATGAAGCTTTCTTT.

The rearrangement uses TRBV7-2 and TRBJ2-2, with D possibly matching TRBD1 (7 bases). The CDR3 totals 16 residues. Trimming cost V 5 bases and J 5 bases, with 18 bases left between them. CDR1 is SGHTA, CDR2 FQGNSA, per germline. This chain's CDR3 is CASSKRGDSGTGELFF. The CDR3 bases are TGTGCCAGCAGCAAGCGCGGGGACAGTGGGACCGGGGAGCTGTTTTTT.

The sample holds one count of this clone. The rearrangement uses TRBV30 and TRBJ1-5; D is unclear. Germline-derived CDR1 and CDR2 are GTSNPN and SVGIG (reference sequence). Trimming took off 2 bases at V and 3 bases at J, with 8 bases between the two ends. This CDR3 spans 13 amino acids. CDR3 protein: CAWSPSFNQPQHF. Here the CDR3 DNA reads TGTGCCTGGAGTCCCAGTTTCAATCAGCCCCAGCATTTT.

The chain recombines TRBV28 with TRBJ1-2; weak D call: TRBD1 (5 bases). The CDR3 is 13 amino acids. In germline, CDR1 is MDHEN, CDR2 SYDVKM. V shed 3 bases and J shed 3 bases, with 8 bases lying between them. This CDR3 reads CASSFRVDYGYTF. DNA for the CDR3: TGTGCCAGCAGTTTCAGGGTGGACTATGGCTACACCTTC.

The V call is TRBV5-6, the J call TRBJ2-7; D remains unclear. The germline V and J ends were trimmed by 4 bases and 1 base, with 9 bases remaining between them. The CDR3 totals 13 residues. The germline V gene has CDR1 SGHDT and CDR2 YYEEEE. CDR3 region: CASSAAGSYEQYF. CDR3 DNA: TGTGCCAGCAGCGCGGCAGGATCCTACGAGCAGTACTTC.

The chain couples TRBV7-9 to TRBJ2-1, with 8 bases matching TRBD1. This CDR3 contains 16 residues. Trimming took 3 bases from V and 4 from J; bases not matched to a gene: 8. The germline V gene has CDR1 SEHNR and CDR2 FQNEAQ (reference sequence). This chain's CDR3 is CASSFVRQGRYNEQFF. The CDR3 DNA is TGTGCCAGCAGCTTTGTACGACAGGGGAGGTACAATGAGCAGTTCTTC.

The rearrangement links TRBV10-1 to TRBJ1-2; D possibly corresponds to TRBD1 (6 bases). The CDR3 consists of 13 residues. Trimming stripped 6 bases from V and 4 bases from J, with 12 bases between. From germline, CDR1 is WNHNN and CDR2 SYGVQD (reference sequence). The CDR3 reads CASREQGSYGYTF. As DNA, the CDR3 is TGCGCCAGCAGGGAACAGGGATCCTATGGCTACACCTTC.

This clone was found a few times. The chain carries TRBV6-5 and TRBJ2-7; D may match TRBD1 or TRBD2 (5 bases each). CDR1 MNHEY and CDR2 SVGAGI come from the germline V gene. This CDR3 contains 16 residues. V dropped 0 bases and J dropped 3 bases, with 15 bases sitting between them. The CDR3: CASSYSIYRRNYEQYF. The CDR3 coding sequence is TGTGCCAGCAGTTACTCGATTTACAGGAGGAACTACGAGCAGTACTTC.

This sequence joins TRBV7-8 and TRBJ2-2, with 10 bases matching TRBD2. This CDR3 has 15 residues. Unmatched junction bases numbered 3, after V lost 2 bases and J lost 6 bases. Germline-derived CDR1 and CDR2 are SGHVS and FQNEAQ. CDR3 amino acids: CASSLTSGIPGELFF. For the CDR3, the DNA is TGTGCCAGCAGCTTAACTAGCGGGATCCCCGGGGAGCTGTTTTTT.

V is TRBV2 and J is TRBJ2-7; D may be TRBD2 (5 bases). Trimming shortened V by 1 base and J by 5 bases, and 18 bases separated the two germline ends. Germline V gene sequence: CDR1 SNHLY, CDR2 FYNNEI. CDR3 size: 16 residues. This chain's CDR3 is CASSEEARVKGDEQYF. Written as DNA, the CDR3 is TGTGCCAGCAGTGAAGAGGCGCGGGTAAAAGGCGACGAGCAGTACTTC.

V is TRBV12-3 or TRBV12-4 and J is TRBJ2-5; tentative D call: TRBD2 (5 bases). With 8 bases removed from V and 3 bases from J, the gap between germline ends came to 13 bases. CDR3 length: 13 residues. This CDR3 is CASQSGEKETQYF. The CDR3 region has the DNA TGTGCCAGCCAATCCGGGGAGAAAGAGACCCAGTACTTC.

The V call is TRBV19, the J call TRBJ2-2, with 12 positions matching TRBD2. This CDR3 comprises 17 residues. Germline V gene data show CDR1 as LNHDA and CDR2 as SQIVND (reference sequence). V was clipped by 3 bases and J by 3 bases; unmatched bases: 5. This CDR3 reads CASSILAGGPDTGELFF. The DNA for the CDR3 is TGTGCCAGTAGTATTCTAGCGGGAGGGCCAGACACCGGGGAGCTGTTTTTT.

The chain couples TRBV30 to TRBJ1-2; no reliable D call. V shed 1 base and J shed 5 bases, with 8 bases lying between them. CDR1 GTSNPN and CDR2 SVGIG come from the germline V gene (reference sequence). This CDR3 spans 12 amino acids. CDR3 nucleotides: TGTGCCTGGAGTGGACTGCCGTATGGCTACACCTTC. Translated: CAWSGLPYGYTF.

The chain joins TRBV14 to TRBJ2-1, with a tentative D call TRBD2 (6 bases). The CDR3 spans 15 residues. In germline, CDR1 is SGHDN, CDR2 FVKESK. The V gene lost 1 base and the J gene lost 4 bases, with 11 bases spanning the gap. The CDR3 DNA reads TGTGCCAGCAGCCAAGCTGGGACTTTGTACAATGAGCAGTTCTTC. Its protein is CASSQAGTLYNEQFF.

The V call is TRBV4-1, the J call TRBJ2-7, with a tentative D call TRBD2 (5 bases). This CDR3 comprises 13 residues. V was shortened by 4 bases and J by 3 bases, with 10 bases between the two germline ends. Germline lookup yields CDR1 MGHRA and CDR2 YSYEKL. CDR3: CASSLANNYEQYF. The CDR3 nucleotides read TGCGCCAGCAGCCTAGCGAACAACTACGAGCAGTACTTC.

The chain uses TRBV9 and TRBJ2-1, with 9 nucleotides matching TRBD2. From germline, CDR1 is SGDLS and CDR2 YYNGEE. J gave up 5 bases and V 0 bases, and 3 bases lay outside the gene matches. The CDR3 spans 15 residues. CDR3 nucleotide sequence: TGTGCCAGCAGCGTAGAAGGACTAGCGCACAATGAGCAGTTCTTC. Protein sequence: CASSVEGLAHNEQFF.

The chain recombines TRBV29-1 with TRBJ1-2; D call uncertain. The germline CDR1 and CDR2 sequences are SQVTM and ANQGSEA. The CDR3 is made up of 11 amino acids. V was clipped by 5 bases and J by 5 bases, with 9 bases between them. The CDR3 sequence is CSVWSDYGYTF. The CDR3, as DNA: TGCAGCGTTTGGTCCGATTATGGCTACACCTTC.

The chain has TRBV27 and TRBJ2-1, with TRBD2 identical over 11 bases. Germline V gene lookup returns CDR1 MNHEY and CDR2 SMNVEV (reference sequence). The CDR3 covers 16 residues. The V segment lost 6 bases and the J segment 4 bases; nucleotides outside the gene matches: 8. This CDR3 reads CASRTKLAGVYNEQFF. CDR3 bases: TGTGCCAGCAGAACTAAACTAGCGGGAGTATACAATGAGCAGTTCTTC.

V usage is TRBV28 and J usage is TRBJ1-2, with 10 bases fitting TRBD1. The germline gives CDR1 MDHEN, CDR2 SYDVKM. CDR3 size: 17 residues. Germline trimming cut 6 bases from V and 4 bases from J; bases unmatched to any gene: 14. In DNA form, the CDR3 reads TGTGCCAGCAGATCGACAGGGGGCGCAGGGTCTGCCTATGGCTACACCTTC. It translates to CASRSTGGAGSAYGYTF.

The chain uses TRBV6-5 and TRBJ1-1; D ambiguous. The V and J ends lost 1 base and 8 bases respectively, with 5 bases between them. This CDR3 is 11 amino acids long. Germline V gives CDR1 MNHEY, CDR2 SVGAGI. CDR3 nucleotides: TGTGCCAGCAGTTACTATGGAGAAGCTTTCTTT. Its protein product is CASSYYGEAFF.